The TCR beta chain described here comes from a study of Ad26.COV2.S vaccination and SARS-CoV-2 variants. Study-wide results and caveats: Greater spike-specific TCR breadth was seen in vaccine recipients than in placebo recipients. The TCR-based breadth and depth measures might underestimate overall T cell responses. Reportedly, spike-specific CD8+ and CD4+ T cell responses achieved substantial breadth once vaccination had taken place.

Here immunoSEQ multiplex PCR was the method, and the copy in TCRdb shows in-frame clones only, minus some. The sample contains fewer than 400,000 clones, approximately 80% of which appear only once. Treatment meaning: 15 to 20 received Ad26.COV2.S at low or high dose, single or two shots; 5 received placebo; per-sample allocation not given. Day 63 after the first vaccine or placebo injection was the time point for sampling. This CDR3 spans 16 amino acids. From germline, CDR1 is KGHDR and CDR2 SFDVKD. V was trimmed by 4 bases and J by 0 bases, leaving 11 bases between them. On this clone: Antigen: not known.

The specimen comprised peripheral blood, sampled in a trial of Ad26.COV2.S vaccine versus placebo. This TCR was recovered from a person between 18 and 65 years old who received the Ad26.COV2.S COVID-19 vaccine or a placebo. This rearrangement joins TRBV24-1 to TRBJ2-2; D perhaps matches TRBD1 (5 bases). CDR3 sequence reads: CATSDPTATNTGELFF. CDR3 DNA: TGTGCCACCAGTGACCCGACAGCAACGAACACCGGGGAGCTGTTTTTT.